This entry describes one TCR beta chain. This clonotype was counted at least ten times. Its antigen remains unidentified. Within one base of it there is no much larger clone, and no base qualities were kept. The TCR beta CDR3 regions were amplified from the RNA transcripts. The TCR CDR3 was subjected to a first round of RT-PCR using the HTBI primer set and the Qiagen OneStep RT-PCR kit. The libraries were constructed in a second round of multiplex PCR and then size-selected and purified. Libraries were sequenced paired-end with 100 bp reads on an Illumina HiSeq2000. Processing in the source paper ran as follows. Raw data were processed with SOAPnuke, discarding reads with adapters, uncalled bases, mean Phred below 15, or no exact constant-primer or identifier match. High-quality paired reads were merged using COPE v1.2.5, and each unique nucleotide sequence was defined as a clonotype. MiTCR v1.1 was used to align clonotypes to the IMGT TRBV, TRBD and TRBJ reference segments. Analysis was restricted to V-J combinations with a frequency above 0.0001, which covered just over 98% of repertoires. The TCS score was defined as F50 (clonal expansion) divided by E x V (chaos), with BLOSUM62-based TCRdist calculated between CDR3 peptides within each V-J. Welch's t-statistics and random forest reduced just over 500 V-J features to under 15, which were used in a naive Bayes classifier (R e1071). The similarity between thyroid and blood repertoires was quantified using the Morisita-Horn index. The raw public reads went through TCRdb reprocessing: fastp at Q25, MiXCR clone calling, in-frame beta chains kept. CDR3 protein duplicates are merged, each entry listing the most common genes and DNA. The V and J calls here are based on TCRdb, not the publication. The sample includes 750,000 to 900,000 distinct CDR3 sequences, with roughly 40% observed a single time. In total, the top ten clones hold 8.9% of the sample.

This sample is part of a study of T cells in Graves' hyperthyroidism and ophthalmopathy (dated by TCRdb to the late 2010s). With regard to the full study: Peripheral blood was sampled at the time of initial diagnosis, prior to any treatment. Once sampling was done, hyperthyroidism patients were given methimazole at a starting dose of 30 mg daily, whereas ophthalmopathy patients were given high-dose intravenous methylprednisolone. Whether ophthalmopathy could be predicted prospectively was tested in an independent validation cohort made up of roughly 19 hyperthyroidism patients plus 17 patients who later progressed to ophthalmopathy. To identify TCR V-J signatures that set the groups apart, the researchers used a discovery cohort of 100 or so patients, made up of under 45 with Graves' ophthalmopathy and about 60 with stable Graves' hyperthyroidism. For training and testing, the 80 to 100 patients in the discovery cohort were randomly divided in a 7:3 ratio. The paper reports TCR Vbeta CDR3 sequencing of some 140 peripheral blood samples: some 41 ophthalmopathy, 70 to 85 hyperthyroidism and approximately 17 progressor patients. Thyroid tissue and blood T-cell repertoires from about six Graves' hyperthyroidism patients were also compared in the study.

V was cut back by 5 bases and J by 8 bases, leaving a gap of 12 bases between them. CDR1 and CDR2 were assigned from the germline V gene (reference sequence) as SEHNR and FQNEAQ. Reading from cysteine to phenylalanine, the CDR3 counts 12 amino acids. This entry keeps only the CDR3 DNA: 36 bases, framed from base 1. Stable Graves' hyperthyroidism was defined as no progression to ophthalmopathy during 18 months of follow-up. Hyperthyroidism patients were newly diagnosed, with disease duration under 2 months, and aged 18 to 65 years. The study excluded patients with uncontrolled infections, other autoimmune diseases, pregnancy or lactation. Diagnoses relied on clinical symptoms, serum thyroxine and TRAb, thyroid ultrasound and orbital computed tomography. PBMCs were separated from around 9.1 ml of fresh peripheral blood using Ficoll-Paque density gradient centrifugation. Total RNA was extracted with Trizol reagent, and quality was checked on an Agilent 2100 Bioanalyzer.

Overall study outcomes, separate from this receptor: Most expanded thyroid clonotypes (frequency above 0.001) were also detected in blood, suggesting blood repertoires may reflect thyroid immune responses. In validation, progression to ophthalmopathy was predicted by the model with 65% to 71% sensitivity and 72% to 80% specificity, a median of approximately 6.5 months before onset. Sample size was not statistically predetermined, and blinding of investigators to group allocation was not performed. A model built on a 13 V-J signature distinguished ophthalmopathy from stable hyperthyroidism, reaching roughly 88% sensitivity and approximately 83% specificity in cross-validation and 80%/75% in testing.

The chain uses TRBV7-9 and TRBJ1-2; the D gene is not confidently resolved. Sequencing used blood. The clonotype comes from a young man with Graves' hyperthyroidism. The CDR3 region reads CASSLDAEGYTF. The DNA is TGTGCCAGCAGCCTAGACGCTGAAGGCTACACCTTC.